The next 2 T cell receptor beta chains were all read from a single sample in a study of T-cell reconstitution after alpha-beta-depleted transplantation in children. During its preparation, the TCRbeta library received unique molecular identifiers. MiXCR, applied by TCRdb to the PCR reads, yields one record per CDR3 protein. The profile shows hundreds of thousands of distinct CDR3 sequences, about 10% of them singletons. The sequencing used PBMCs from the stem cell graft donor, collected from the stem cell graft. Receptors were obtained from a human donor who donated a stem cell graft to a child with SCID.

This clonotype has a handful of counts. The chain uses TRBV5-1 and TRBJ2-2; D is undetermined. Between the trimmed V and J ends, which lost 0 bases and 2 bases, there was a span of 8 bases. This CDR3 is built from 15 residues. Germline CDR1 reads SGHRS; CDR2 reads YFSETQ. This CDR3 reads CASSLAGLNTGELFF. As DNA, the CDR3 is TGCGCCAGCAGCTTGGCGGGCCTAAACACCGGGGAGCTGTTTTTT.

This chain connects TRBV5-1 to TRBJ2-1; 8 bases fit TRBD2. The CDR3 covers 13 residues. The ends lost 0 bases at V and 8 bases at J; junction bases unmatched: 1. In germline, CDR1 is SGHRS, CDR2 YFSETQ. The CDR3 is CASSLVLADEQFF. CDR3 in DNA: TGCGCCAGCAGCTTGGTACTAGCGGATGAGCAGTTCTTC.